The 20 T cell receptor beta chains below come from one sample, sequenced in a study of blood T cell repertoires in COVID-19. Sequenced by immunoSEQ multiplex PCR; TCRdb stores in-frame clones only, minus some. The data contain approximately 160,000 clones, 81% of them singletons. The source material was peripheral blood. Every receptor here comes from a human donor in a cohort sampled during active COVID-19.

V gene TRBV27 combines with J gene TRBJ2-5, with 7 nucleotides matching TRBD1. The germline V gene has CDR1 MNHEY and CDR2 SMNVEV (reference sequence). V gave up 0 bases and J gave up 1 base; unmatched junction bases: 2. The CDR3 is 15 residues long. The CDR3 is CASSLSRGSQETQYF. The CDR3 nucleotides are TGTGCCAGCAGTTTATCCAGGGGGAGCCAAGAGACCCAGTACTTC.

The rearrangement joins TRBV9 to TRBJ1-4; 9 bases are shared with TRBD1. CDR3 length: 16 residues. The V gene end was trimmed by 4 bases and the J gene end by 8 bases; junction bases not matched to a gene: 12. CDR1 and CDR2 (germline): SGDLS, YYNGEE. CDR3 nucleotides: TGTGCCAGCAGCCCCCCCGCGGGACAGGGTGCCGAAAAACTGTTTTTT. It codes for CASSPPAGQGAEKLFF.

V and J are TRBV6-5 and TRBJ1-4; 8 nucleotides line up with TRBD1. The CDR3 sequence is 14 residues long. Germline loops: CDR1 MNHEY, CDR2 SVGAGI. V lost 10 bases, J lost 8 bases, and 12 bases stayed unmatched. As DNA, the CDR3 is TGTGCCAACCGACAGGGGAGGTTAGACGAAAAACTGTTTTTT. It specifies CANRQGRLDEKLFF.

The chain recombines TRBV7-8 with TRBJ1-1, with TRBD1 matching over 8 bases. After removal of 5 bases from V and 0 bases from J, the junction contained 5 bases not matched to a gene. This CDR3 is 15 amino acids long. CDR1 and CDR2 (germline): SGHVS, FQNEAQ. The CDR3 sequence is CASSGQGVMNTEAFF. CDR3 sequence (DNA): TGTGCCAGCAGCGGACAGGGCGTCATGAACACTGAAGCTTTCTTT.

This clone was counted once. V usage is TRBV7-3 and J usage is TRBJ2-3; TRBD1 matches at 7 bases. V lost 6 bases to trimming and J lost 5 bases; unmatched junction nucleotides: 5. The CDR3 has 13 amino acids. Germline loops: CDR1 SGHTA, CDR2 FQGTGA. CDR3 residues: CASSPTGVDTQYF. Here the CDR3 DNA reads TGTGCCAGCAGTCCTACAGGGGTAGATACGCAGTATTTT.

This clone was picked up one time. The CDR3 sequence: CASSLQRTDLNEKLFF. DNA for the CDR3: TGTGCCAGCAGCCTTCAAAGGACAGACCTTAATGAAAAACTGTTTTTT. The chain has TRBV3-1 (or the pseudogene TRBV3-2) and TRBJ1-4, with a possible D match to TRBD1 (6 bases). The CDR3 loop spans 16 amino acids. The V end lost 4 bases, the J end lost 4 bases, and 16 bases lay between the germline ends. Germline CDR1 LGHDT, CDR2 YNNKEL (reference sequence).

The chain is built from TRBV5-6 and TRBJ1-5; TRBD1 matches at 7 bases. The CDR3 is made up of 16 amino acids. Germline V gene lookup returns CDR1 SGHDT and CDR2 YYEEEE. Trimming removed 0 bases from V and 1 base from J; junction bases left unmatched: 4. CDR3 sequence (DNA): TGTGCCAGCAGCTTGGGGGACAGTGGGAGCAATCAGCCCCAGCATTTT. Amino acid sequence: CASSLGDSGSNQPQHF. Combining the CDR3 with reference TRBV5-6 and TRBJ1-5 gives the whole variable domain DAGVTQSPTHLIKTRGQQVTLRCSPKSGHDTVSWYQQALGQGPQFIFQYYEEEERQRGNFPDRFSGHQFPNYSSELNVNALLLGDSALYLCASSLGDSGSNQPQHFGDGTRLSIL.

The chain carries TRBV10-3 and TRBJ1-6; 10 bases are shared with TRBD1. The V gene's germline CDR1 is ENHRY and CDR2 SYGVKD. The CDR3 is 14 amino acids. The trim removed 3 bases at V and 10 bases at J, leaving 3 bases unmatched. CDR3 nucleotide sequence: TGTGCCATCAGTGACCGGGACAGGGGCTCACCCCTCCACTTT. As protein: CAISDRDRGSPLHF.

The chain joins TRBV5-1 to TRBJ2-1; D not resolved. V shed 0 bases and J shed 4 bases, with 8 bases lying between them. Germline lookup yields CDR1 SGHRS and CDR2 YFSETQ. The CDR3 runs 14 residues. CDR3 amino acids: CASSLGAIYNEQFF. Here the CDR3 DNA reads TGCGCCAGCAGCTTGGGGGCTATATACAATGAGCAGTTCTTC.

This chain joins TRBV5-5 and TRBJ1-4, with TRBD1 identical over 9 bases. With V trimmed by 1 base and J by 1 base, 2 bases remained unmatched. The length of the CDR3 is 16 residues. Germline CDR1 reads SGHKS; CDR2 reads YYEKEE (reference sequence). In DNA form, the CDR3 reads TGTGCCAGCAGCTTGTACAGGGGGCGAACTAATGAAAAACTGTTTTTT. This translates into CASSLYRGRTNEKLFF.

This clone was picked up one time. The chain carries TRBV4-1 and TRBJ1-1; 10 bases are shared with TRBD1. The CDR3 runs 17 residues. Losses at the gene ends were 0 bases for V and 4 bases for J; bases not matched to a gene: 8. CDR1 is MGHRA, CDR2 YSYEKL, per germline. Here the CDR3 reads CASSQDIPGQGSTEAFF. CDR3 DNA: TGCGCCAGCAGCCAAGATATTCCGGGACAGGGGAGCACTGAAGCTTTCTTT.

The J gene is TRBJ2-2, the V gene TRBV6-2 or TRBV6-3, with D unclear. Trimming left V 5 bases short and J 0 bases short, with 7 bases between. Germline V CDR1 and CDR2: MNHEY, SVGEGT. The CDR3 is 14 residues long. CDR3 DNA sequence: TGTGCCAGCAGTCCCTCCGCGAACACCGGGGAGCTGTTTTTT. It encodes CASSPSANTGELFF.

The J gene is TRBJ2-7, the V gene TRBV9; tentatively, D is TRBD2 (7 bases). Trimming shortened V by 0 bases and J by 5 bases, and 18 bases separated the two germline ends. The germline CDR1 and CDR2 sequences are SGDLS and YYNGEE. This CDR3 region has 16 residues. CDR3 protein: CASSVDWGGSGDEQYF. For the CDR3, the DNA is TGTGCCAGCAGCGTAGATTGGGGGGGCAGCGGAGACGAGCAGTACTTC.

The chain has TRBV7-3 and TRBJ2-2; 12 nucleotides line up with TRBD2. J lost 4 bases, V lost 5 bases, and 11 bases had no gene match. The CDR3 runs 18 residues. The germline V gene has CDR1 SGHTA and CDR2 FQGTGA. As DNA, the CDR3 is TGTGCCAGCAGCCCGCTAGCGGGAGGGCCCCCTGTCACCGGGGAGCTGTTTTTT. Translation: CASSPLAGGPPVTGELFF.

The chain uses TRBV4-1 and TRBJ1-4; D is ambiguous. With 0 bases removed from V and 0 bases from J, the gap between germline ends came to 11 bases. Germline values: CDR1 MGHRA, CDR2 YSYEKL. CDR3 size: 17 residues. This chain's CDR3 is CASSQEEITATNEKLFF. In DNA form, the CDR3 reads TGCGCCAGCAGCCAAGAGGAGATAACTGCAACTAATGAAAAACTGTTTTTT.

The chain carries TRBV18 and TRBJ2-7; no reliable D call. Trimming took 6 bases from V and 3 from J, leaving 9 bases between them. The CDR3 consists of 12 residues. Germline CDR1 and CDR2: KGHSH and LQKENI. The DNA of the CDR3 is TGTGCCAGCTCCCCTGGAGTCTACGAGCAGTACTTC. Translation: CASSPGVYEQYF.

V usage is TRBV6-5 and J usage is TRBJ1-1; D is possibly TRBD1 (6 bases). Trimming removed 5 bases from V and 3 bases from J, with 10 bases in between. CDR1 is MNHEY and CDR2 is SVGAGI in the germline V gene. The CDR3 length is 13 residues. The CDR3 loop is CASSTQGHTEAFF. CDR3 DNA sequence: TGTGCCAGCAGTACCCAGGGGCACACTGAAGCTTTCTTT.

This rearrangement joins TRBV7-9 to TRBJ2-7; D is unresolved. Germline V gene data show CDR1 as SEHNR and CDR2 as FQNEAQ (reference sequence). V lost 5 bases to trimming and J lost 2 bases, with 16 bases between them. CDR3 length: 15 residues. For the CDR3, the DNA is TGTGCCAGCAGCCAAATAGGCGGATCGACCTACGAGCAGTACTTC. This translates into CASSQIGGSTYEQYF.

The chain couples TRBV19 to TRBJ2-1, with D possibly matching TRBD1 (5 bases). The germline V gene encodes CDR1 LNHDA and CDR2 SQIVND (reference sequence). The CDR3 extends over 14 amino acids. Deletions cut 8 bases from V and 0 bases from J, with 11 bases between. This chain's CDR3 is CASGPRVSYNEQFF. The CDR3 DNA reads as TGTGCCAGTGGTCCCAGGGTCTCCTACAATGAGCAGTTCTTC.

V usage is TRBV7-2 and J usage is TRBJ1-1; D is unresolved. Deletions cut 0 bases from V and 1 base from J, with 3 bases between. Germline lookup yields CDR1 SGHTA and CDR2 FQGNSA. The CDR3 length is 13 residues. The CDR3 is CASSLAKNTEAFF. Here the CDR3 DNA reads TGTGCCAGCAGCTTAGCCAAGAACACTGAAGCTTTCTTT.